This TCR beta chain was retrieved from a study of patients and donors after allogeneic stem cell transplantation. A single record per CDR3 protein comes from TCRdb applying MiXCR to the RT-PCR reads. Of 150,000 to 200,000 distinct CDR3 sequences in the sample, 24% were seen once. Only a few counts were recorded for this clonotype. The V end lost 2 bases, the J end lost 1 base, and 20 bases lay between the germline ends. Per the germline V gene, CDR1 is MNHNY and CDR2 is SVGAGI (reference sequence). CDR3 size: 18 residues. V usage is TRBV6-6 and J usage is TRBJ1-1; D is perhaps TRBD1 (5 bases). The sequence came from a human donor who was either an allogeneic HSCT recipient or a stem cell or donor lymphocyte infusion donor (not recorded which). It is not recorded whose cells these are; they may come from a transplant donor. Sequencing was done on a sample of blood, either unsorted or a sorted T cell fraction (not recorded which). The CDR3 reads CASSYRVGLGGENTEAFF. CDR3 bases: TGTGCCAGCAGTTACCGGGTAGGGTTGGGAGGGGAGAACACTGAAGCTTTCTTT.